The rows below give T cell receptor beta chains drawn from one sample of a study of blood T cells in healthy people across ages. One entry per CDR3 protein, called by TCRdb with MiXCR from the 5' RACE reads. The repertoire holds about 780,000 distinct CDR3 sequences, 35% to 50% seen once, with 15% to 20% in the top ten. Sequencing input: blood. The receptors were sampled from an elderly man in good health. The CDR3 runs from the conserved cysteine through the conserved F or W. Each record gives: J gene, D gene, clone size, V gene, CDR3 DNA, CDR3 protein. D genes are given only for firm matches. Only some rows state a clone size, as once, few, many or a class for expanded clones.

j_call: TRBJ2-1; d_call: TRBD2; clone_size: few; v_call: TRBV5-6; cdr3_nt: TGTGCCAGCAGCTTACCGACTAGCGGGAATGAGCAGTTCTTC; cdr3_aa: CASSLPTSGNEQFF
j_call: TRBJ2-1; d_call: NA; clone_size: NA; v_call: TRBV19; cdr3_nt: TGTGCCAGTAGTATAGTGCTCAGAGGATACAATGAGCAGTTCTTC; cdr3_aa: CASSIVLRGYNEQFF
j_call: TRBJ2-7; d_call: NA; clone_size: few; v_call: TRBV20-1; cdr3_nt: TGCAGTACTAGAGATTGGACAGCCTACGAGCAGTACTTC; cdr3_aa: CSTRDWTAYEQYF
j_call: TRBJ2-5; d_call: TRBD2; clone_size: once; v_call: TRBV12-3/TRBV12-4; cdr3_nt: TGTGCCAGCAGTCCCGGGACTAGCGGAATGGGCGGGACCCAGTACTTC; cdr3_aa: CASSPGTSGMGGTQYF
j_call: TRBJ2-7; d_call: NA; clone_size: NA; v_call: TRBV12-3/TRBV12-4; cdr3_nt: TGTGCCAGCAGTGTAGTCAATGAGCAGTACTTC; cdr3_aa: CASSVVNEQYF
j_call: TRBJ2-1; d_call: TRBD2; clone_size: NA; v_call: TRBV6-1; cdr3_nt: TGTGCCAGCAGTCGACTAGCGGGAGCCTCCTACAATGAGCAGTTCTTC; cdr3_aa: CASSRLAGASYNEQFF
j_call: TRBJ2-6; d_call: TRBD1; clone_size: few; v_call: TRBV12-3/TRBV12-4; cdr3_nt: TGTGCCAGCAGTAACCACAGGGGTTCATCCTCTGGGGCCAACGTCCTGACTTTC; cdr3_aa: CASSNHRGSSSGANVLTF
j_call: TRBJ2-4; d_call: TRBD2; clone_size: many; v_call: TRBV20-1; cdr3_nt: TGCAGTGCTAGAGAGGCAGGGACTAGCGGTCCAAGAGACGCCAAAAACATTCAGTACTTC; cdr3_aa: CSAREAGTSGPRDAKNIQYF
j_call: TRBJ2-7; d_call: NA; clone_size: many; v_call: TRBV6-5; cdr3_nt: TGTGCCAGCAGTTACAGAGGGAACTCCTACGAGCAGTACTTC; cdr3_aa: CASSYRGNSYEQYF
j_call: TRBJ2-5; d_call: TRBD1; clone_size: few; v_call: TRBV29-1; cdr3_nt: TGCAGCGTTGAAAAACAGGGGTTCGGGACCCAGTACTTC; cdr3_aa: CSVEKQGFGTQYF
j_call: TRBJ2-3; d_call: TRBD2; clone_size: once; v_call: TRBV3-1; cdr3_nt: TGTGCCAGCAGCCCCCGAGCGGGAGCAATCACAGATACGCAGTATTTT; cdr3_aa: CASSPRAGAITDTQYF
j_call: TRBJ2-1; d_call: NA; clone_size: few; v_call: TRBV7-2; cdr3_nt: TGTGCCAGCAGCATATCCGGGTTTTCCTACAATGAGCAGTTCTTC; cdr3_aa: CASSISGFSYNEQFF
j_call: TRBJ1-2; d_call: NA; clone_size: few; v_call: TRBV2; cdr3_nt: TGTGCCAGCAGTCTGACAGTAGACTATGGCTACACCTTC; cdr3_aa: CASSLTVDYGYTF
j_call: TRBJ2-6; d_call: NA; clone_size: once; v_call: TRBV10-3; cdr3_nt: TGTGCCATCACCGAAGCTGGGGCCAACGTCCTGACTTTC; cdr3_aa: CAITEAGANVLTF
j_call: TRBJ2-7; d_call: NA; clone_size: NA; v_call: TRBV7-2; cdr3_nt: TGTGCCAGCACCTCATTAACTACCGGGTCCGGGCAGTACTTC; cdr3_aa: CASTSLTTGSGQYF
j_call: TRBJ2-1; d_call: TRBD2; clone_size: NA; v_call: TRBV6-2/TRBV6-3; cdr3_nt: TGTGCCAGCCTTATAGCGGGAGGAAACTGCAATGAGCAGTTCTTC; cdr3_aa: CASLIAGGNCNEQFF
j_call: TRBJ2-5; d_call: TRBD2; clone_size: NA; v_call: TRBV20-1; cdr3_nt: TGCAGTGCTAGACGGCGGGAGGGCCAAGAGACCCAGTACTTC; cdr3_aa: CSARRREGQETQYF
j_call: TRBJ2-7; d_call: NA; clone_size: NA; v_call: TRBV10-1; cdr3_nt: TGCGCCAGCAGTGAGCACCTGACAGAAATCTACGAGCAGTACTTC; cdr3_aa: CASSEHLTEIYEQYF
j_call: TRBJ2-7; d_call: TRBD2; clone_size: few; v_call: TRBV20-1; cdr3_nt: TGCAGTGCTAGAAGCCTAGCGGGAGTTAGTGAGCAGTACTTC; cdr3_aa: CSARSLAGVSEQYF
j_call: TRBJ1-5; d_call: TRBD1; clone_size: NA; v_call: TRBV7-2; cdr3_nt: TGTGCCAGCAGCTTAGCCCCGACAGGGTCGGACAATCAGCCCCAGCATTTT; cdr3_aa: CASSLAPTGSDNQPQHF